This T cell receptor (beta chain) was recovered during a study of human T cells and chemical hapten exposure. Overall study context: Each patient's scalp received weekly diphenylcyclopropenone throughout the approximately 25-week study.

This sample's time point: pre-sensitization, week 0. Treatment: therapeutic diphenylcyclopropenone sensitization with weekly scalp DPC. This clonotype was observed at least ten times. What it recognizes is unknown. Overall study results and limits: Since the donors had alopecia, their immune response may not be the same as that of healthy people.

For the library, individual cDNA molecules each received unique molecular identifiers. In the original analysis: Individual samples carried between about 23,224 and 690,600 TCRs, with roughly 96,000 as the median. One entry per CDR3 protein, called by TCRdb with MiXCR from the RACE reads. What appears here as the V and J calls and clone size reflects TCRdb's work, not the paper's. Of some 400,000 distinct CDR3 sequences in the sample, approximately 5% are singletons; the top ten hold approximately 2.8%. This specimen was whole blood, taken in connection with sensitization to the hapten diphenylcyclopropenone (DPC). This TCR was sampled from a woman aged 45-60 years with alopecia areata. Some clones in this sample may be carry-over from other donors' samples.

The DNA of the CDR3 is TGTGCCAGCAGCTTAGAGCTAGGAGGCATTCAGTACTTC. Translating gives CASSLELGGIQYF. The V and J genes are TRBV11-2 and TRBJ2-4; the D gene is possibly TRBD2 (5 bases). Trimming took off 0 bases at V and 9 bases at J, with 9 bases between the two ends. Germline-derived CDR1 and CDR2 are SGHAT and FQNNGV. This CDR3 spans 13 amino acids. The full variable domain, its missing parts supplied by reference TRBV11-2 and TRBJ2-4, is EAGVAQSPRYKIIEKRQSVAFWCNPISGHATLYWYQQILGQGPKLLIQFQNNGVVDDSQLPKDRFSAERLKGVDSTLKIQPAKLEDSAVYLCASSLELGGIQYFGAGTRLSVL.